The clone carrying this T cell receptor beta chain appeared a single time. The assay was immunoSEQ multiplex PCR, and TCRdb's table has in-frame clones only and misses some. The profile shows about 240,000 clones, about 80% of them singletons. This entry is derived from a study of blood T cell repertoires in COVID-19. V lost 5 bases, J lost 2 bases, and 12 bases lay in between. CDR1 LNHDA and CDR2 SQIVND come from the germline V gene (reference sequence). The CDR3 has 15 residues. The sequence derives from a woman older than 75 with acute or convalescent COVID-19. Sequencing was done on a sample of peripheral blood. J is TRBJ1-4 and V is TRBV19; no definite D call. The CDR3 loop reads CASSQEGRTNEKLFF. CDR3 coding DNA: TGTGCCAGTAGTCAAGAGGGTAGGACTAATGAAAAACTGTTTTTT.